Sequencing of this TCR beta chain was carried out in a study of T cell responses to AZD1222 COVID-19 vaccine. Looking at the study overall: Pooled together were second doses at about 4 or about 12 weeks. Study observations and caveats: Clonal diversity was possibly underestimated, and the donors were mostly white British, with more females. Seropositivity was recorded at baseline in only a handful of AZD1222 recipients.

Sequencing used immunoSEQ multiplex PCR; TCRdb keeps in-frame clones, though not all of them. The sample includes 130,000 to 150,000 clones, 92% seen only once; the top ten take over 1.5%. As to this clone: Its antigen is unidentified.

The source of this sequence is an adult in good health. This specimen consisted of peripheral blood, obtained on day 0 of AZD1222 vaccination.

CDR3 bases: TGTGCCAGTAGTAAGGCAGGGGCTCAGCCCCAGCATTTT. This translates into CASSKAGAQPQHF. The J gene is TRBJ1-5, the V gene TRBV19; tentative D call: TRBD1 (6 bases). The ends were cut back, 4 bases at V and 6 bases at J, with 10 bases in the middle. The V gene's germline CDR1 is LNHDA and CDR2 SQIVND (reference sequence). This CDR3 comprises 13 residues.